The entry that follows covers one TCR beta chain sequence. Its target is not known. This sample is drawn from a study of memory CD4+ T cells and cytomegalovirus serostatus. Study-wide results and caveats: Repertoires predicted CMV serostatus with median bootstrapped AUC of about 0.94. Suggested: most of the CMV-linked TCR signature lies in CD4+ memory cells.

Study processing details: After removing out-of-frame reads, 2 million to 2.5 million distinct TCRbeta sequences remained. Here immunoSEQ multiplex PCR was the method, and the copy in TCRdb shows in-frame clones only, minus some. V, J and clone size are taken as reported in that table, and D and trimming were inferred from the DNA itself. The sample has 55,000 to 65,000 clones, less than 85% seen once; the top ten hold about 0.48%. Per the germline V gene, CDR1 is LNHDA and CDR2 is SQIVND (reference sequence). The CDR3 length is 13 residues. V gave up 4 bases and J gave up 4 bases, with 10 bases separating them. The sort gate was single viable CD3+CD4+CD8-CD45RO+ cells for memory CD4+ T cells.

The source of this sequence is an adult in good health and CMV-seronegative. Some clones in this sample may be carry-over from other donors' samples. The V call is TRBV19, the J call TRBJ1-2; D is perhaps TRBD1 (5 bases). Sample: memory CD4+ T cells from blood. CDR3 protein: CASSTGTFYGYTF. For the CDR3, the DNA is TGTGCCAGTAGTACCGGGACCTTCTATGGCTACACCTTC. The entire variable domain, with the rest obtained from reference TRBV19 and TRBJ1-2, is as follows: DGGITQSPKYLFRKEGQNVTLSCEQNLNHDAMYWYRQDPGQGLRLIYYSQIVNDFQKGDIAEGYSVSREKKESFPLTVTSAQKNPTAFYLCASSTGTFYGYTFGSGTRLTVV.